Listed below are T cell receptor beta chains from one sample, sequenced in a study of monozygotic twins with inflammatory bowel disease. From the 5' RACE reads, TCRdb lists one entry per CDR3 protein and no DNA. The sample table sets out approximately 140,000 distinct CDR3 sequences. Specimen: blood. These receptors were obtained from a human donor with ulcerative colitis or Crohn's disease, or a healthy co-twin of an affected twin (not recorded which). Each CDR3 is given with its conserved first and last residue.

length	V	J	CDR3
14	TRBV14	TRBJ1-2	CASSQEMAGYGYTF
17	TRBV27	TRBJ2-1	CASSLRSGTGRGIEQFF
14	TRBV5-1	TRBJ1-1	CASSLTDKNTEAFF
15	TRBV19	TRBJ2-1	CASSIPRQGTEEQFF
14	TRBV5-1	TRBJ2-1	CASSLGAGSTEQFF
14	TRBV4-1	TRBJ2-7	CASSQDEQTYEQYF
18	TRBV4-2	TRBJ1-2	CASSQDGGSGGSNYGYTF
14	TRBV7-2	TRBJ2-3	CASSKQGVTDTQYF
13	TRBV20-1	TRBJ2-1	CSARALAPNEQFF
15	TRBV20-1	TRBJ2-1	CSARDPGTNYNEQFF
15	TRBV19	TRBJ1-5	CASSIRTASNQPQHF
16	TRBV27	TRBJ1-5	CASSLGDSGRISPQHF
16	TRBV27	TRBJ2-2	CASSLSGGHDTGELFF
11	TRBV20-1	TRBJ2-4	CSAYRGDIQYF
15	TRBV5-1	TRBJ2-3	CASSTTGQGADTQYF
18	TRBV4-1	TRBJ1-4	CASSQARDRGPRVEKRFF
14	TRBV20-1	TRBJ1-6	CSARLARAVSPLHF
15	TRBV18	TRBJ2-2	CASSIEQLNTGELFF
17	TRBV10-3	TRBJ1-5	CAISESMPGGINQPQHF
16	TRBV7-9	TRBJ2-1	CASSLVNRGSYNEQFF
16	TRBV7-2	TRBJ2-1	CASSLGTGTSYNEQFF
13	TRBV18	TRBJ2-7	CASSWTGAVEQYF
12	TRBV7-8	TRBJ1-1	CASSLFGLGAFF